The rows below give T cell receptor beta chains drawn from one sample of a study of control samples from healthy donors and cancer patients. Clones were read by immunoSEQ multiplex PCR, and TCRdb kept only the in-frame ones, dropping some. The top ten clones hold about 14% of a sample with some 250,000 clones, about four fifths of them seen once. The sequencing input was PBMCs. These receptor sequences come from a woman aged 55 to 70 with lung cancer. CDR3s include the opening cysteine and the closing phenylalanine or tryptophan. A D gene is named only where the DNA matches it firmly. Clone size, where shown, is once, few, many, or a class for clones that have expanded.

V gene	J gene	clone size	D gene	CDR3 length	CDR3 protein	CDR3 DNA
TRBV28	TRBJ2-7	-	TRBD1	16	CASMGPTADRYYEQYF	TGTGCCAGCATGGGGCCCACGGCGGACAGGTATTACGAGCAGTACTTC
TRBV6-6	TRBJ2-2	-	TRBD2	20	CASSPPVPGLAGANTGELFF	TGTGCCAGCAGCCCACCCGTCCCGGGACTAGCGGGGGCGAACACCGGGGAGCTGTTTTTT
TRBV10-1	TRBJ2-7	-	-	13	CASSASDRYEQYF	TGCGCCAGCAGTGCGTCGGACAGATACGAGCAGTACTTC
TRBV3-1/TRBV3-2	TRBJ1-5	-	-	14	CASSQGDGNQPQHF	TGTGCCAGCAGCCAAGGGGACGGTAATCAGCCCCAGCATTTT
TRBV2	TRBJ2-7	once	-	11	CASSAQYEQYF	TGTGCCAGCAGTGCGCAGTACGAGCAGTACTTC
TRBV27	TRBJ2-7	-	TRBD2	15	CASSLGLAGVYEQYF	TGTGCCAGCAGTTTAGGGCTAGCGGGAGTCTACGAGCAGTACTTC
TRBV18	TRBJ2-5	-	-	12	CASSQYRETQYF	TGTGCCAGCTCCCAATATCGGGAGACCCAGTACTTC
TRBV11-3	TRBJ2-2	once	TRBD1	14	CASSFGQGAGELFF	TGTGCCAGCAGCTTTGGACAGGGGGCCGGGGAGCTGTTTTTT
TRBV3-1/TRBV3-2	TRBJ2-5	-	-	12	CASSQYGETQYF	TGTGCCAGCAGCCAATACGGGGAGACCCAGTACTTC
TRBV10-2	TRBJ2-7	-	-	15	CASSGAGKGTYEQYF	TGCGCCAGCAGTGGGGCAGGGAAAGGGACCTACGAGCAGTACTTC
TRBV10-3	TRBJ1-2	-	-	14	CAISRTGSDYGYTF	TGTGCCATCAGTAGGACGGGGAGCGACTATGGCTACACCTTC
TRBV6-5	TRBJ2-3	-	TRBD1	16	CASSFLNPGTGDTQYF	TGTGCCAGCAGTTTTCTAAACCCAGGGACAGGAGATACGCAGTATTTT
TRBV7-8	TRBJ1-1	once	-	15	CASSLVGGVFIEAFF	TGTGCCAGCAGCTTAGTCGGCGGGGTTTTCATCGAAGCTTTCTTT
TRBV10-2	TRBJ2-2	-	TRBD2	16	CASTLTSGLNTGELFF	TGCGCCAGCACCTTAACTAGCGGGTTGAACACCGGGGAGCTGTTTTTT
TRBV6-5	TRBJ1-1	few	-	13	CASTTPGGAEAFF	TGTGCCAGCACCACCCCAGGCGGGGCTGAAGCTTTCTTT
TRBV5-6	TRBJ2-7	-	TRBD2	16	CASSLTAGTRRYEQYF	TGTGCCAGCAGCTTGACTGCCGGGACTAGAAGGTACGAGCAGTACTTC
TRBV6-5	TRBJ1-1	-	-	11	CASGQNTEAFF	TGTGCCAGTGGACAGAACACTGAAGCTTTCTTT